The clone carrying this T cell receptor beta chain was recorded only once. This entry belongs to a study of blood T cell repertoires in COVID-19. Study background: The United States, Italy and Spain supplied acute and convalescent COVID-19 samples. T cells, B-cell-depleted T cells, or PBMCs provided the cDNA or gDNA that served as material.

The CDR3 runs 13 residues. CDR1 and CDR2 (germline): SGHRS, YFSETQ. The V and J ends lost 2 bases and 5 bases respectively, with 8 bases between them. Using immunoSEQ multiplex PCR, the repertoire was profiled, and TCRdb retains in-frame clones only, with some absent. The sample gives 150,000 to 200,000 clones, around nine tenths of which show up once; roughly 4.7% is in the top ten. This receptor was obtained from a human donor in a cohort sampled during active COVID-19. Sequenced input: peripheral blood. The rearrangement links TRBV5-1 to TRBJ2-1, with a possible D match to TRBD2 (6 bases). This chain's CDR3 is CASSFAGNNEQFF. As DNA, the CDR3 is TGCGCCAGCAGCTTTGCGGGGAACAATGAGCAGTTCTTC.